The 30 T cell receptor beta chains listed next were all sequenced from one sample in a study of T cells in women clearing cervical HPV infection. Assay used: immunoSEQ multiplex PCR; TCRdb lists only in-frame clones, some missing. The table for this sample gives tens of thousands of clones. Sample: blood buffy coat. Receptor source: a woman between 18 and 69 years old with a cervical HPV16 infection that either progressed to CIN3+ or cleared (not recorded which).

About this clone itself: Read coverage stops 3 residues before the CDR3 terminus; the germline J gene supplies the remainder. The chain recombines TRBV11-3 with TRBJ1-4; TRBD1 agrees at 10 bases. The CDR3 length is 14 residues. Germline values: CDR1 SGHNT, CDR2 YENEEA. V shed 4 bases and J 5 bases; nucleotides not matched to a gene: 1. Partial CDR3 DNA: TGTGCCAGCAGCTCGGACAGGGGGAATGAAAAA. Its protein is CASSSDRGNEK. The whole CDR3 is CASSSDRGNEKLFF.

About this clone: The read ends 3 residues before the CDR3 terminus; that terminus is restored from the germline J gene. The genes are TRBV5-1 and TRBJ2-2; 15 nucleotides line up with TRBD2. This CDR3 spans 18 amino acids. Trimming cost V 4 bases and J 1 base; bases outside gene matches: 5. CDR1 is SGHRS and CDR2 is YFSETQ in the germline V gene. The sequenced part of the CDR3 DNA is TGCGCCAGCAGCCCCCCGGGACTAGCGGGGGGGAACACCGGGGAG. Its protein product is CASSPPGLAGGNTGE. In full, the CDR3 reads CASSPPGLAGGNTGELFF.

Worth noting for this clone: The read finishes 3 residues shy of the CDR3 end, and the germline J gene is used to complete it. This chain links TRBV2 with TRBJ1-6; TRBD1 aligns across 12 bases. With 8 bases clipped from V and 7 bases from J, the junction kept 9 bases outside the gene matches. This CDR3 region has 16 residues. CDR1 and CDR2 from the germline V gene are SNHLY and FYNNEI. The CDR3 bases that were read are TGTGCCAGCTCCTCCGGGACAGGGGGCCGGAATTCACCC. Translated: CASSSGTGGRNSP. The whole CDR3 protein reads CASSSGTGGRNSPLHF.

To note about this clone: The read is 3 residues too short to cover the CDR3 end, so that end is filled in from the germline J gene. This chain joins TRBV2 and TRBJ2-1; 12 positions agree with TRBD2. CDR3 length: 15 amino acids. The germline CDR1 and CDR2 sequences are SNHLY and FYNNEI. V shed 7 bases, J shed 9 bases, and the junction held 10 bases outside the gene matches. CDR3 DNA (partial): TGTGCCAGCACCTCGACTAGCGGGGGAACTAGTGAG. Translating it yields CASTSTSGGTSE. The entire CDR3 protein is CASTSTSGGTSEQFF. The full variable domain, completed using reference TRBV2 and TRBJ2-1, is EPEVTQTPSHQVTQMGQEVILRCVPISNHLYFYWYRQILGQKVEFLVSFYNNEISEKSEIFDDQFSVERPDGSNFTLKIRSTKLEDSAMYFCASTSTSGGTSEQFFGPGTRLTVL.

Remarks on this clone: Read sequence stops 3 residues before the CDR3 end, and the germline J gene provides the missing end. The rearrangement joins TRBV20-1 to TRBJ2-7, with 8 bases aligning to TRBD1. J lost 4 bases, V lost 6 bases, and 11 bases had no gene match. The CDR3 consists of 14 residues. The V gene's germline CDR1 is DFQATT and CDR2 SNEGSKA (reference sequence). CDR3 DNA, as far as it was read: TGCAGTGCACAGGACAGGGAGAAAGGGTACGAG. Encoded protein: CSAQDREKGYE. The CDR3 as a whole reads CSAQDREKGYEQYF.

CDR3 bases read: TGCAGTGCACCACTAGAGGTCCAGACC. Its protein product is CSAPLEVQT. The whole CDR3 protein is CSAPLEVQTQYF. This chain links TRBV20-1 with TRBJ2-5; D is perhaps TRBD2 (5 bases). The read finishes 3 residues shy of the CDR3 end, and the germline J gene is used to complete it. Germline assignment: CDR1 DFQATT and CDR2 SNEGSKA (reference sequence). Deletions cut 6 bases from V and 6 bases from J, with 14 bases between. The CDR3 has 12 residues.

As regards this clone: The CDR3 extends 3 residues past the end of the read, so its final part is completed from the germline J gene. V is TRBV5-1 and J is TRBJ1-2; D may be TRBD1 (5 bases). V was pared by 0 bases and J by 6 bases, with 9 bases between. This CDR3 comprises 13 residues. Germline V CDR1 and CDR2: SGHRS, YFSETQ. CDR3: CASSLEEGHGYTF. The sequenced part of the CDR3 DNA is TGCGCCAGCAGCTTGGAGGAGGGGCATGGC.

Points on this clone: From the germline J gene comes the end of the CDR3, since the read stops 3 residues before it. The chain joins TRBV19 to TRBJ2-3; D may be TRBD1 (5 bases). Trimming removed 3 bases at V and 2 bases at J, with 12 bases between. CDR1 LNHDA and CDR2 SQIVND come from the germline V gene (reference sequence). There are 15 residues in the CDR3. The sequenced part of the CDR3 DNA is TGTGCCAGTAGTATGGACCAGGGTGACACAGATACG. Translating gives CASSMDQGDTDT. In full, the CDR3 reads CASSMDQGDTDTQYF.

Comment on this clone: The DNA ends 3 residues before the CDR3 does, and the rest of the CDR3 is filled in from the germline J gene. V gene TRBV3-1 (or the pseudogene TRBV3-2) combines with J gene TRBJ2-1; TRBD2 aligns across 9 bases. J lost 5 bases, V lost 0 bases, and 8 bases had no gene match. The CDR3 totals 17 residues. CDR1 LGHDT and CDR2 YNNKEL come from the germline V gene (reference sequence). CDR3 in amino acids: CASSQDRSSGGNNEQFF. The DNA read from the CDR3 is TGTGCCAGCAGCCAAGATCGGAGTAGCGGGGGTAACAATGAG.

Details on this clone: Read sequence stops 3 residues before the CDR3 end, and the germline J gene provides the missing end. The genes are TRBV9 and TRBJ2-7, with D possibly TRBD2 on 7 matching bases. CDR1 is SGDLS, CDR2 YYNGEE, per germline. The ends were cut back, 0 bases at V and 2 bases at J, with 12 bases in the middle. The CDR3 spans 15 residues. CDR3 bases read: TGTGCCAGCAGCGTAGCGGCGGGGGCCCCCTACGAG. Amino acid sequence: CASSVAAGAPYE. The CDR3 as a whole reads CASSVAAGAPYEQYF.

As for this clone: An end of the junction differs from the germline gene, which may be a read error. The read terminates 3 residues ahead of where the CDR3 ends, so the germline J gene completes it. This chain uses TRBV7-3 with TRBJ1-1; D is unresolved. Germline CDR1 is SGHTA and CDR2 is FQGTGA. The CDR3 consists of 14 residues. The CDR3: CASSLSIESTKAFF. The sequenced CDR3 bases are TGTGCCAGCAGCTTATCCATTGAGAGCACTAAA.

On this clone itself: The CDR3 is cut off 3 residues early in the read; its end comes from the germline J gene. V and J are TRBV4-1 and TRBJ2-5, with 13 bases matching TRBD2. The CDR3 extends over 16 amino acids. Germline V lookup: CDR1 MGHRA, CDR2 YSYEKL. V was pared by 3 bases and J by 2 bases, with 3 bases of the junction left unmatched. CDR3: CASSHRLAGGQETQYF. The covered CDR3 bases are TGCGCCAGCAGCCACCGACTAGCGGGAGGACAAGAGACC.

Concerning this clone: The read gets to within 3 residues of the CDR3 end, and the germline J gene fills in the rest. J is TRBJ1-1 and V is TRBV7-2; TRBD1 matches 8 bases. CDR1 is SGHTA, CDR2 FQGNSA, per germline. V gave up 4 bases and J gave up 5 bases; unmatched junction bases: 9. The CDR3 is 15 residues long. CDR3 bases read: TGTGCCAGCAGCTCTCGACAGGGGATTGGAACTGAA. It specifies CASSSRQGIGTE. The CDR3 in its entirety is CASSSRQGIGTEAFF.

Details on this clone: The read stops 3 residues short of the end of the CDR3; the missing end is completed from the germline J gene. The rearrangement joins TRBV4-2 to TRBJ2-7, with D perhaps TRBD2 (5 bases). CDR3 length: 15 residues. Germline V gene sequence: CDR1 LGHNA, CDR2 YNFKEQ. V was trimmed by 2 bases and J by 4 bases, leaving 15 bases between them. The CDR3 reads CASSQSAAGEYEQYF. The sequenced CDR3 bases are TGTGCCAGCAGCCAATCAGCGGCAGGAGAGTACGAG.

As concerns this clone: The missing CDR3 end, 3 residues past where the read stops, is filled in from the germline J gene. J is TRBJ2-1 and V is TRBV9; weak D call: TRBD1 (5 bases). The CDR3 loop spans 14 amino acids. V was clipped by 0 bases and J by 9 bases, with 13 bases between them. From germline, CDR1 is SGDLS and CDR2 YYNGEE. The chain's CDR3 is CASSVVQGYGEQFF. The sequenced part of the CDR3 DNA is TGTGCCAGCAGCGTAGTTCAGGGCTATGGTGAG.

As for this clone: The CDR3 end is not reached by the read, which stops 3 residues before it; the germline J gene fills it in. The chain is built from TRBV30 and TRBJ1-3; 12 nucleotides line up with TRBD1. The CDR3 covers 17 residues. Germline V gene data show CDR1 as GTSNPN and CDR2 as SVGIG (reference sequence). V was pared by 3 bases and J by 2 bases, with 8 bases of the junction left unmatched. The CDR3 loop is CAWRSRDRGLTGNTIYF. The CDR3 bases that were read are TGTGCCTGGAGGTCCCGGGACAGGGGGCTTACTGGAAACACC.

Notes on this clone: The missing CDR3 end, 3 residues past where the read stops, is filled in from the germline J gene. This sequence joins TRBV19 and TRBJ2-7; TRBD1 agrees at 9 bases. This CDR3 region has 15 residues. Losses at the gene ends were 5 bases for V and 6 bases for J; bases not matched to a gene: 11. CDR1 and CDR2 from the germline V gene are LNHDA and SQIVND (reference sequence). The CDR3 sequence: CASSRQGVGGVEQYF. The covered CDR3 bases are TGTGCCAGTAGTCGACAGGGGGTAGGGGGGGTCGAG.

Remarks on this clone: With the read ending 3 residues before the CDR3 end, the germline J gene is used to fill in that end. The chain joins TRBV10-2 to TRBJ2-5, with 7 bases aligning to TRBD1. This CDR3 contains 15 residues. The germline CDR1 and CDR2 sequences are WSHSY and SAAADI. Trimming removed 4 bases from V and 5 bases from J; junction bases left unmatched: 10. The CDR3 sequence is CASSVSTGARETQYF. The covered CDR3 bases are TGCGCCAGCAGTGTTTCAACAGGGGCCAGGGAGACC.

A note on this clone: The read is 3 residues too short to cover the CDR3 end, so that end is filled in from the germline J gene. V gene TRBV11-2 combines with J gene TRBJ2-3; no definite D call. The germline V gene has CDR1 SGHAT and CDR2 FQNNGV. CDR3 length equals 13 residues. CDR3 DNA (partial): TGTGCCAGCAGCTTAGCTCCCTCGGTGGCG. This codes for CASSLAPSVA. The entire CDR3 reads CASSLAPSVAQYF. The whole variable domain, filled in from reference TRBV11-2 and TRBJ2-3, reads EAGVAQSPRYKIIEKRQSVAFWCNPISGHATLYWYQQILGQGPKLLIQFQNNGVVDDSQLPKDRFSAERLKGVDSTLKIQPAKLEDSAVYLCASSLAPSVAQYFGPGTRLTVL.

Concerning this clone itself: The read falls 3 residues short of the CDR3 end, and the missing part is taken from the germline J gene. This rearrangement joins TRBV4-2 to TRBJ2-7, with 14 bases aligning to TRBD2. Trimming cost V 4 bases and J 5 bases; bases outside gene matches: 10. The length of the CDR3 is 17 residues. Looked up from germline, CDR1 is LGHNA and CDR2 is YNFKEQ. The CDR3 bases that were read are TGTGCCAGCAGCCCGGGACTAGCGGGGGCCTTTTCCCACGAG. Translated: CASSPGLAGAFSHE. Given in full, the CDR3 is CASSPGLAGAFSHEQYF.

About this clone: The read halts 3 residues ahead of the CDR3 end, with the missing end drawn from the germline J gene. This chain uses TRBV20-1 with TRBJ2-5; 8 bases line up with TRBD1. The trim removed 2 bases at V and 5 bases at J, leaving 10 bases unmatched. The CDR3 totals 15 residues. From germline, CDR1 is DFQATT and CDR2 SNEGSKA (reference sequence). The CDR3 here is CSARPPGTGGETQYF. The CDR3 DNA, read in part, is TGCAGTGCTAGACCACCCGGGACAGGTGGGGAGACC.

On this clone itself: The read falls 3 residues short of the CDR3 end, and the missing part is taken from the germline J gene. The rearrangement uses TRBV6-1 and TRBJ1-6, with TRBD1 matching over 7 bases. The V gene end was trimmed by 2 bases and the J gene end by 7 bases; junction bases not matched to a gene: 2. The CDR3 covers 14 residues. Germline loops: CDR1 MNHNS, CDR2 SASEGT. CDR3 bases read: TGTGCCAGCAGTGAAAAGGGGGCAAATTCACCC. This sequence encodes CASSEKGANSP. The complete CDR3 reads CASSEKGANSPLHF.

As regards this clone: Coverage ceases 3 residues before the CDR3 finishes, and the germline J gene fills in the end. The chain recombines TRBV7-7 with TRBJ1-2, with 7 positions matching TRBD1. CDR3 length equals 15 residues. Per germline, CDR1 SSHAT and CDR2 FNYEAQ (reference sequence). V dropped 5 bases and J dropped 0; count of bases not matched to a gene: 6. The sequenced CDR3 bases are TGTGCCAGCAGCCGACCGACAGGGTCTAACTATGGC. It codes for CASSRPTGSNYG. The entire CDR3 protein is CASSRPTGSNYGYTF.

Of note for this clone: The CDR3 end lies 3 residues beyond the end of the read and is filled in from the germline J gene. The chain couples TRBV19 to TRBJ2-3, with TRBD2 matching over 13 bases. The V gene end was trimmed by 3 bases and the J gene end by 3 bases; junction bases not matched to a gene: 3. The V gene's germline CDR1 is LNHDA and CDR2 SQIVND (reference sequence). The CDR3 runs to 16 residues. The sequenced CDR3 bases are TGTGCCAGTAGTATGGGGACTAGCGGGGAAACAGATACG. Translating gives CASSMGTSGETDT. The full CDR3 protein reads CASSMGTSGETDTQYF.

A word on this clone: The read ends 3 residues before the CDR3 terminus; that terminus is restored from the germline J gene. The chain has TRBV7-2 and TRBJ2-1, with D tentatively TRBD1 or TRBD2 (5 bases each). CDR3 length equals 14 residues. Germline values: CDR1 SGHTA, CDR2 FQGNSA. Trimming took off 5 bases at V and 8 bases at J, with 16 bases between the two ends. The CDR3 reads CASSPRGARDEQFF. CDR3 DNA (partial): TGTGCCAGCAGCCCGAGGGGTGCGAGAGATGAG.

Considering frequency, this clone is medium-sized. The read ends 3 residues before the CDR3 terminus; that terminus is restored from the germline J gene. V usage is TRBV30 and J usage is TRBJ1-6; 9 bases line up with TRBD1. V dropped 5 bases and J dropped 3; count of bases not matched to a gene: 11. CDR3 length: 17 amino acids. Germline V gene data show CDR1 as GTSNPN and CDR2 as SVGIG (reference sequence). CDR3 DNA (partial): TGTGCCTGGGATCCGGGACAGGGAACCCACTATAATTCACCC. Protein sequence: CAWDPGQGTHYNSP. The entire CDR3 is CAWDPGQGTHYNSPLHF.

Turning to this clone: Coverage ceases 3 residues before the CDR3 finishes, and the germline J gene fills in the end. J is TRBJ1-6 and V is TRBV30, with D possibly matching TRBD1 (6 bases). The CDR3 is 15 amino acids. Germline V gene lookup returns CDR1 GTSNPN and CDR2 SVGIG (reference sequence). Trimming pared 1 base from V and 7 bases from J, leaving 14 bases between. Partial CDR3 DNA: TGTGCCTGGAGTGCCGGACAGCGGGGCAATTCACCC. It is translated as CAWSAGQRGNSP. The whole CDR3 sequence reads CAWSAGQRGNSPLHF.

A word on this clone: The read falls 3 residues short of the CDR3 end, and the missing part is taken from the germline J gene. The V call is TRBV20-1, the J call TRBJ2-2; D may be TRBD1 (5 bases). There are 14 residues in the CDR3. Deletions cut 0 bases from V and 1 base from J, with 6 bases between. Germline CDR1 and CDR2: DFQATT and SNEGSKA (reference sequence). CDR3 DNA, as far as it was read: TGCAGTGCTAGAGATAGGGGGAACACCGGGGAG. It yields the protein CSARDRGNTGE. The entire CDR3 is CSARDRGNTGELFF.

As concerns this clone: Read coverage stops 3 residues before the CDR3 terminus; the germline J gene supplies the remainder. The V gene is TRBV19, the J gene TRBJ1-5; maybe TRBD1 (5 bases). Between the trimmed V and J ends, which lost 2 bases and 3 bases, there was a span of 11 bases. This CDR3 spans 15 amino acids. Germline CDR1 LNHDA, CDR2 SQIVND (reference sequence). Incomplete CDR3 DNA: TGTGCCAGTAGTATACAGGGAAAGGACAATCAGCCC. Translation gives CASSIQGKDNQP. The complete CDR3 sequence is CASSIQGKDNQPQHF.

On this clone itself: From the germline J gene comes the end of the CDR3, since the read stops 3 residues before it. This chain joins TRBV6-4 and TRBJ2-3, with 10 positions matching TRBD2. Losses at the gene ends were 0 bases for V and 1 base for J; bases not matched to a gene: 1. CDR3 length: 16 amino acids. CDR1 MRHNA and CDR2 SNTAGT come from the germline V gene. CDR3 DNA, as far as it was read: TGTGCCAGCAGTGACTCCGGGACTAGCGGCACAGATACG. Protein sequence: CASSDSGTSGTDT. Given in full, the CDR3 is CASSDSGTSGTDTQYF.